These T cell receptor beta chains were read from a single sample in a study of T cells after yellow fever vaccination. One entry per CDR3 protein, called by TCRdb with MiXCR from the 5' RACE reads. This sample carries about 260,000 distinct CDR3 sequences, approximately 5.2% of them seen once, and the ten largest clones take 2.5% to 4%. The input for sequencing was CD4+ T cells sorted from PBMCs, taken on the day of the yellow fever booster vaccination. The receptors stem from a man aged 18 to 35 who received the YFV17D yellow fever vaccine. Each CDR3 is given with its conserved first and last residue. Fields, in order: V gene, clone size, J gene, D gene, CDR3 DNA, CDR3 protein. The D gene is left open where the match is weak. Rows give clone size only sometimes, using once, few, many, or a class for an expanded clone.

v_gene: TRBV24-1; abundance: .; j_gene: TRBJ2-3; d_gene: TRBD1; CDR3nt: TGTGCCACCAGTAGACAGGGCCTAACAGATACGCAGTATTTT; CDR3aa: CATSRQGLTDTQYF
v_gene: TRBV10-3; abundance: many; j_gene: TRBJ2-5; d_gene: .; CDR3nt: TGTGCCATCAGGGGGGCGGCCGAGACCCAGTACTTC; CDR3aa: CAIRGAAETQYF
v_gene: TRBV2; abundance: .; j_gene: TRBJ2-2; d_gene: .; CDR3nt: TGTGCCAGCAGTGAGGCGGGGGCAAACACCGGGGAGCTGTTTTTT; CDR3aa: CASSEAGANTGELFF
v_gene: TRBV5-1; abundance: .; j_gene: TRBJ2-5; d_gene: TRBD1; CDR3nt: TGCGCCAGCAGGGAGACAGGGGGCGCAAAGACCCAGTACTTC; CDR3aa: CASRETGGAKTQYF
v_gene: TRBV29-1; abundance: many; j_gene: TRBJ1-5; d_gene: .; CDR3nt: TGCAGCGTCCGGGACACAAATCAGCCCCAGCATTTT; CDR3aa: CSVRDTNQPQHF
v_gene: TRBV5-1; abundance: many; j_gene: TRBJ2-5; d_gene: .; CDR3nt: TGCGCCAGCAGCTTGGCGGCAGATCAAGAGACCCAGTACTTC; CDR3aa: CASSLAADQETQYF
v_gene: TRBV7-2; abundance: few; j_gene: TRBJ2-1; d_gene: .; CDR3nt: TGTGCCAGCAGCTTAAGCCAGGGGGGAAATGAGCAGTTCTTC; CDR3aa: CASSLSQGGNEQFF
v_gene: TRBV6-5; abundance: few; j_gene: TRBJ2-1; d_gene: .; CDR3nt: TGTGCCAGCAGTTACTCGGTCCGGGGGAGGCATGAGCAGTTCTTC; CDR3aa: CASSYSVRGRHEQFF
v_gene: TRBV6-2/TRBV6-3; abundance: many; j_gene: TRBJ2-1; d_gene: .; CDR3nt: TGTGCCTCCCAACGGGGCTACAATGAGCAGTTCTTC; CDR3aa: CASQRGYNEQFF
v_gene: TRBV7-2; abundance: few; j_gene: TRBJ1-1; d_gene: TRBD1; CDR3nt: TGTGCCAGCAGCTTATACCAGGGGGTGAACACTGAAGCTTTCTTT; CDR3aa: CASSLYQGVNTEAFF
v_gene: TRBV5-1; abundance: many; j_gene: TRBJ2-3; d_gene: .; CDR3nt: TGCGCCAGCAGCTTGGCGGACTTCGCGGATACGCAGTATTTT; CDR3aa: CASSLADFADTQYF
v_gene: TRBV7-9; abundance: .; j_gene: TRBJ2-5; d_gene: TRBD2; CDR3nt: TGTGCCAGCAGCTCGATAGGGACTAGCGGAGAGACCCAGTACTTC; CDR3aa: CASSSIGTSGETQYF
v_gene: TRBV29-1; abundance: few; j_gene: TRBJ1-1; d_gene: .; CDR3nt: TGCAGCGTTGTCCGGGTATATGACACTGAAGCTTTCTTT; CDR3aa: CSVVRVYDTEAFF
v_gene: TRBV11-2; abundance: few; j_gene: TRBJ1-5; d_gene: TRBD1; CDR3nt: TGTGCCAGCAGCTCGGACAGGAGCCAGCCCCAGCATTTT; CDR3aa: CASSSDRSQPQHF
v_gene: TRBV7-9; abundance: few; j_gene: TRBJ2-7; d_gene: TRBD2; CDR3nt: TGTGCCAGCAGCTTCGGCGGGGGGCAGTACGAGCAGTACTTC; CDR3aa: CASSFGGGQYEQYF
v_gene: TRBV5-4; abundance: few; j_gene: TRBJ2-3; d_gene: TRBD1; CDR3nt: TGTGCCAGCAGCACTGGACAGGGGAAAGCAGATACGCAGTATTTT; CDR3aa: CASSTGQGKADTQYF
v_gene: TRBV19; abundance: .; j_gene: TRBJ1-5; d_gene: .; CDR3nt: TGTGCCAGTAAAAACGCGGCAGGTCAGCCCCAGCATTTT; CDR3aa: CASKNAAGQPQHF
v_gene: TRBV20-1; abundance: .; j_gene: TRBJ2-2; d_gene: TRBD2; CDR3nt: TGCAGTGCTAGAGACCCCGGGAGGGGAGTTCCCGGGGAGCTGTTTTTT; CDR3aa: CSARDPGRGVPGELFF
v_gene: TRBV24-1; abundance: .; j_gene: TRBJ2-3; d_gene: TRBD2; CDR3nt: TGTGCCACCAGTGTGCATGGCGGGGGGGCCAGCGGCACAGATACGCAGTATTTT; CDR3aa: CATSVHGGGASGTDTQYF
v_gene: TRBV4-1; abundance: .; j_gene: TRBJ1-2; d_gene: TRBD1; CDR3nt: TGCGCCAGCAGACAGGGACAGGGGCCTGGCTATGGCTACACATTC; CDR3aa: CASRQGQGPGYGYTF
v_gene: TRBV5-4; abundance: .; j_gene: TRBJ2-5; d_gene: .; CDR3nt: TGTGCCAGCAGCGGCCCACAGGGCCCCCAAGAGACCCAGTACTTC; CDR3aa: CASSGPQGPQETQYF
v_gene: TRBV12-3/TRBV12-4; abundance: .; j_gene: TRBJ1-6; d_gene: .; CDR3nt: TGTGCCAGCAGTTTGCGGTATCCGTGGGGTCCCCTCCACTTT; CDR3aa: CASSLRYPWGPLHF
v_gene: TRBV7-3; abundance: many; j_gene: TRBJ1-1; d_gene: .; CDR3nt: TGTGCCAGCAGCTCAACAGGGAACACTGAAGCTTTCTTT; CDR3aa: CASSSTGNTEAFF
v_gene: TRBV3-1; abundance: .; j_gene: TRBJ2-2; d_gene: TRBD2; CDR3nt: TGTGCCAGCAGCCAAGCGTCGTGGCTAGCGGATTACACCGGGGAGCTGTTTTTT; CDR3aa: CASSQASWLADYTGELFF
v_gene: TRBV4-2; abundance: many; j_gene: TRBJ2-1; d_gene: TRBD2; CDR3nt: TGTGCCAGCAGCCAAGGAGGCGGGGGTAATGAGCAGTTCTTC; CDR3aa: CASSQGGGGNEQFF
v_gene: TRBV12-3/TRBV12-4; abundance: many; j_gene: TRBJ1-5; d_gene: .; CDR3nt: TGTGCCAGCGGTCGGGGCAATCAGCCCCAGCATTTT; CDR3aa: CASGRGNQPQHF
v_gene: TRBV6-4; abundance: few; j_gene: TRBJ2-3; d_gene: .; CDR3nt: TGTGCCAGCAGTGTGTTTCCCTCGCTGGATACGCAGTATTTT; CDR3aa: CASSVFPSLDTQYF
v_gene: TRBV18; abundance: few; j_gene: TRBJ2-5; d_gene: .; CDR3nt: TGTGCCAGCTCACCTAGAGAGGAAGGGACCCAGTACTTC; CDR3aa: CASSPREEGTQYF
v_gene: TRBV7-9; abundance: many; j_gene: TRBJ2-5; d_gene: .; CDR3nt: TGTGCCAGCGGCGCAGGGGGGTCAGAGACCCAGTACTTC; CDR3aa: CASGAGGSETQYF
v_gene: TRBV7-2; abundance: many; j_gene: TRBJ2-1; d_gene: TRBD2; CDR3nt: TGTGCCAGCAGCTTAGCAGCTAGCGGGGGGGCCAATGAGCAGTTCTTC; CDR3aa: CASSLAASGGANEQFF
v_gene: TRBV7-2; abundance: .; j_gene: TRBJ1-2; d_gene: .; CDR3nt: TGTGCCAGCAGCTTAGCCGGGGGCGCGAATGGCTACACCTTC; CDR3aa: CASSLAGGANGYTF
v_gene: TRBV12-3/TRBV12-4; abundance: many; j_gene: TRBJ1-5; d_gene: .; CDR3nt: TGTGCCAGCAGTTATCAATATAGCAATCAGCCCCAGCATTTT; CDR3aa: CASSYQYSNQPQHF